This T cell receptor beta chain was observed in a study of T-cell reconstitution after alpha-beta-depleted transplantation in children. General study results and limits: T-cell numbers and diversity, one year after transplant, stemmed largely from T cells that were newly produced. The high TCRbeta diversity at day 60 in some patients came from surviving recipient T cells and thymic progenitors. Several hundred expanded graft clones reportedly were the source of alpha-beta T cells about two months after transplant.

This clonotype was seen only a few times. Its antigen is not identified. Researchers prepared the TCRbeta library using unique molecular identifiers, the study reports. In TCRdb, the PCR reads were re-called with MiXCR into one record per CDR3 protein. Among around 960,000 distinct CDR3 sequences listed, about 30% were seen once. CDR1 is MNHNS and CDR2 is SASEGT in the germline V gene. CDR3 length: 12 amino acids. V shed 4 bases and J shed 4 bases, with 8 bases lying between them. The input for sequencing was PBMCs, mostly from graft donor cells, taken 360 days after TCRalphabeta/CD19-depleted stem cell transplant. V and J are TRBV6-1 and TRBJ2-7; D remains ambiguous. This TCR was recovered from a boy under two years old who had a stem cell transplant for SCID, so the T cells may come from the graft donor. CDR3 sequence (DNA): TGTGCCAGCAGTGTCACAGAATACGAGCAGTACTTC. It encodes CASSVTEYEQYF.